This TCR beta chain derives from a study of cytomegalovirus exposure and HLA in healthy donors. Notes on the study in general: In terms of immune exposure information, only CMV serostatus was available. Clonal expansion was found to be greater in HLA-associated TCR beta chains than in equally common others in a later analysis. Reports described diagnosis of cytomegalovirus status by the classifier as highly specific and sensitive. It was likely that a cluster of highly shared sequence variants was a sequencing artifact.

From germline, CDR1 is LGHNT and CDR2 FRNRAP. The ends were cut back, 6 bases at V and 4 bases at J, with 16 bases in the middle. The CDR3 has 16 residues. This clone was seen a handful of times. Its antigen remains unidentified. Both 60 Vbeta primers and 13 Jbeta primers went into the PCR. Here immunoSEQ multiplex PCR was the method, and the copy in TCRdb shows in-frame clones only, minus some. The sample has some 140,000 clones, around three quarters seen once; the top ten hold approximately 0.97%. The receptor's source is a man aged 18 to 29 in good health and CMV-seronegative. This rearrangement joins TRBV12-5 to TRBJ1-6, with D uncertain. Material for sequencing was PBMCs. The CDR3 loop reads CASGQTNKAYNSPLHF. CDR3 sequence (DNA): TGTGCTAGTGGCCAAACCAACAAAGCGTATAATTCACCCCTCCACTTT. The entire variable domain, with the rest obtained from reference TRBV12-5 and TRBJ1-6, is as follows: DARVTQTPRHKVTEMGQEVTMRCQPILGHNTVFWYRQTMMQGLELLAYFRNRAPLDDSGMPKDRFSAEMPDATLATLKIQPSEPRDSAVYFCASGQTNKAYNSPLHFGNGTRLTVT.